The 16 T cell receptor beta chains below were found in one sample sequenced in a study of blood T cell repertoires in COVID-19. TCRdb's copy holds only in-frame clones and misses some; the assay was immunoSEQ multiplex PCR. This repertoire shows about 200,000 clones, approximately 80% found once; its top ten account for 13%. The material sequenced was peripheral blood. These receptors originate from a human donor in a cohort sampled during active COVID-19.

V gene TRBV5-1 combines with J gene TRBJ2-3; D gene ambiguous. V was shortened by 4 bases and J by 0 bases, with 6 bases between the two germline ends. Germline V CDR1 and CDR2: SGHRS, YFSETQ. The CDR3 loop spans 13 amino acids. CDR3 residues: CASSRQSTDTQYF. Written as DNA, the CDR3 is TGCGCCAGCAGCCGACAAAGCACAGATACGCAGTATTTT.

Comments on this clone: Other DNA sequences in this specimen translate into the identical CDR3. The chain is built from TRBV24-1 and TRBJ1-5; D call uncertain. CDR1 is KGHDR and CDR2 is SFDVKD in the germline V gene. V dropped 2 bases and J dropped 4 bases, with 2 bases sitting between them. The CDR3 has 12 residues. CDR3 sequence reads: CATSDSNQPQHF. The CDR3 nucleotides read TGTGCCACCAGTGATTCGAATCAGCCCCAGCATTTT.

The chain couples TRBV5-1 to TRBJ2-1; 11 bases agree with TRBD1. Germline V gene data show CDR1 as SGHRS and CDR2 as YFSETQ. This CDR3 spans 17 amino acids. The V gene end was trimmed by 3 bases and the J gene end by 1 base; junction bases not matched to a gene: 6. The DNA of the CDR3 is TGCGCCAGCAGCTACGGACAGGGGGCCATTTCCTACAATGAGCAGTTCTTC. Its translation is CASSYGQGAISYNEQFF.

The chain combines TRBV5-4 with TRBJ1-6; TRBD1 matches at 7 bases. There are 15 residues in the CDR3. Looked up from germline, CDR1 is SGHNT and CDR2 is YYREEE (reference sequence). With 4 bases clipped from V and 6 bases from J, the junction kept 7 bases outside the gene matches. The CDR3 coding sequence is TGTGCCAGCAGCGCTGGACAGGAGCTTAATTCACCCCTCCACTTT. This translates into CASSAGQELNSPLHF. The variable domain in full, completed from reference TRBV5-4 and TRBJ1-6, reads ETGVTQSPTHLIKTRGQQVTLRCSSQSGHNTVSWYQQALGQGPQFIFQYYREEENGRGNFPPRFSGLQFPNYSSELNVNALELDDSALYLCASSAGQELNSPLHFGNGTRLTVT.

The gene calls are TRBV5-1 and TRBJ2-7; the match to TRBD1 covers 7 bases. After removal of 3 bases from V and 6 bases from J, the junction contained 15 bases not matched to a gene. Germline CDR1 and CDR2: SGHRS and YFSETQ. There are 16 residues in the CDR3. DNA of the CDR3: TGCGCCAGCAGCTCCGACAGGGCCCTCCAAGCTTCCGAGCAGTACTTC. It codes for CASSSDRALQASEQYF.

V usage is TRBV13 and J usage is TRBJ1-4, with D unresolved. CDR1 is PRHDT and CDR2 is FYEKMQ in the germline V gene (reference sequence). Trimming took 7 bases from V and 2 from J, leaving 14 bases between them. The CDR3 covers 15 residues. CDR3 residues: CASTRYSRTNEKLFF. The CDR3 DNA follows: TGTGCCAGCACCCGTTACAGCAGGACTAATGAAAAACTGTTTTTT.

CDR3 residues: CASSVRDRATGELFF. The CDR3 DNA reads as TGTGCCAGCAGCGTCCGAGACAGGGCCACCGGGGAGCTGTTTTTT. This chain connects TRBV9 to TRBJ2-2; 7 bases are a match to TRBD1. The CDR3 length is 15 residues. V trimming: 2 bases; J trimming: 4 bases; junction bases outside the gene matches: 5. Germline-derived CDR1 and CDR2 are SGDLS and YYNGEE.

The chain employs TRBV10-3 and TRBJ2-1; maybe TRBD1 (6 bases). This CDR3 region has 13 residues. The germline V gene has CDR1 ENHRY and CDR2 SYGVKD. V lost 10 bases to trimming and J lost 3 bases, with 13 bases between them. CDR3 sequence: CATGRDNYNEQFF. Written as DNA, the CDR3 is TGTGCCACAGGCCGGGACAACTACAATGAGCAGTTCTTC.

V gene TRBV3-1 (or the pseudogene TRBV3-2) combines with J gene TRBJ2-1, with 9 bases lining up with TRBD1. The CDR3 has 18 residues. Trimming removed 4 bases from V and 6 bases from J; junction bases left unmatched: 16. Per the germline V gene, CDR1 is LGHDT and CDR2 is YNNKEL (reference sequence). DNA of the CDR3: TGTGCCAGCAGCCCAAAGCCCCCATCGGCGACAGGGGGCAATGAGCAGTTCTTC. This translates into CASSPKPPSATGGNEQFF.

The rearrangement joins TRBV5-1 to TRBJ2-2, with D tentatively TRBD1 (6 bases). The CDR3 is 14 amino acids. CDR1 and CDR2 from the germline V gene are SGHRS and YFSETQ. V lost 5 bases to trimming and J lost 1 base, with 9 bases between them. This CDR3 is CASSEQGNTGELFF. CDR3 bases: TGCGCCAGCAGTGAACAGGGGAACACCGGGGAGCTGTTTTTT.

The gene calls are TRBV7-2 and TRBJ2-1; 9 bases fit TRBD2. Germline values: CDR1 SGHTA, CDR2 FQGNSA. CDR3 length equals 14 residues. The V gene end was trimmed by 3 bases and the J gene end by 9 bases; junction bases not matched to a gene: 6. Here the CDR3 DNA reads TGTGCCAGCAGCTTTGCGGGGGGGCTGGGTGAGCAGTTCTTC. This gives the protein CASSFAGGLGEQFF.

The V call is TRBV7-2, the J call TRBJ1-2; 10 nucleotides line up with TRBD1. Germline-derived CDR1 and CDR2 are SGHTA and FQGNSA. The CDR3 consists of 15 residues. V lost 0 bases and J lost 8; bases outside the gene matches: 6. Written as DNA, the CDR3 is TGTGCCAGCAGCTTAGCTGACAGGGGGCTTGGGGGCTACACCTTC. Amino acid sequence: CASSLADRGLGGYTF.

This clone was detected a few times. The chain has TRBV4-1 and TRBJ2-7; D is perhaps TRBD1 (6 bases). CDR3 size: 14 residues. Trimming removed 1 base from V and 7 bases from J, with 14 bases in between. Germline values: CDR1 MGHRA, CDR2 YSYEKL. CDR3 sequence reads: CASSQGLRGEEQYF. In DNA form, the CDR3 reads TGCGCCAGCAGCCAAGGGCTCAGGGGAGAAGAGCAGTACTTC.

The chain couples TRBV18 to TRBJ1-5, with 9 bases that match TRBD1. V lost 5 bases to trimming and J lost 3 bases; unmatched junction nucleotides: 8. CDR1 is KGHSH, CDR2 LQKENI, per germline. The CDR3 has 16 amino acids. CDR3 sequence reads: CASSSNTGGSNQPQHF. The CDR3 nucleotides are TGTGCCAGCTCATCCAATACAGGGGGCTCCAATCAGCCCCAGCATTTT. The full variable domain, completed using reference TRBV18 and TRBJ1-5, is NAGVMQNPRHLVRRRGQEARLRCSPMKGHSHVYWYRQLPEEGLKFMVYLQKENIIDESGMPKERFSAEFPKEGPSILRIQQVVRGDSAAYFCASSSNTGGSNQPQHFGDGTRLSIL.

About this clone itself: Other DNA variants within this sample encode the same CDR3. The rearrangement joins TRBV2 to TRBJ2-1; TRBD1 matches at 7 bases. CDR1 and CDR2 (germline): SNHLY, FYNNEI. This CDR3 is 13 amino acids long. Trimming took 4 bases from V and 5 from J; bases not matched to a gene: 2. CDR3 sequence reads: CASSVGQNNEQFF. In DNA form, the CDR3 reads TGTGCCAGCAGTGTGGGACAGAACAATGAGCAGTTCTTC.

This clone was observed a single time. The chain employs TRBV30 and TRBJ1-3, with D maybe TRBD1 (5 bases). The CDR3 is made up of 14 amino acids. Between the trimmed V and J ends, which lost 2 bases and 4 bases, there was a span of 12 bases. Germline loops: CDR1 GTSNPN, CDR2 SVGIG (reference sequence). CDR3 sequence (DNA): TGTGCCTGGAGTCTCCTGGGGGGAGGAAACACCATATATTTT. Protein sequence: CAWSLLGGGNTIYF.